The 20 T cell receptor beta chains reported below all come from one sample, sequenced in a study of shared clonotypes between healthy human individuals. Produced via immunoSEQ multiplex PCR; TCRdb's table is partial and in-frame only. The sample shows some 350,000 clones, roughly 70% of them seen only once. Sequenced sample: memory CD4+ T cells sorted from blood. Subset indicated: CD45RA-negative fraction. These receptors all stem from a man aged 25-40 years in good health.

Ten or more counts support this clone. The chain recombines TRBV19 with TRBJ2-3; D might be TRBD2 (6 bases). The CDR3 sequence is 13 residues long. Trimming took off 1 base at V and 8 bases at J, with 10 bases between the two ends. Per germline, CDR1 LNHDA and CDR2 SQIVND (reference sequence). The CDR3 spells CASSIGRESTQYF. CDR3 nucleotides: TGTGCCAGTAGTATAGGGAGGGAGTCTACGCAGTATTTT.

This clone was picked up one time. The genes are TRBV4-1 and TRBJ2-1; perhaps TRBD2 as D (7 bases). The V gene lost 0 bases and the J gene lost 9 bases, with 12 bases spanning the gap. Germline V CDR1 and CDR2: MGHRA, YSYEKL. This CDR3 comprises 14 residues. The DNA for the CDR3 is TGCGCCAGCAGCCAAGATGTAGGGGGGGGTGAGCAGTTCTTC. Its protein is CASSQDVGGGEQFF.

The rearrangement uses TRBV5-1 and TRBJ2-5; 7 nucleotides align to TRBD1. Germline CDR1 reads SGHRS; CDR2 reads YFSETQ. The junction had 10 bases not matched to a gene; V was cut back by 4 bases and J by 1 base. The CDR3 is 16 residues long. CDR3 in amino acids: CASSNGQVSSQETQYF. The CDR3 nucleotides are TGCGCCAGCAGCAACGGACAGGTCTCCTCCCAAGAGACCCAGTACTTC.

The V call is TRBV5-6, the J call TRBJ2-1, with D possibly being TRBD1 (6 bases). Germline V gives CDR1 SGHDT, CDR2 YYEEEE. CDR3 size: 17 residues. Trimming removed 5 bases at V and 7 bases at J, with 25 bases between. The CDR3 bases are TGTGCCAGCAGTGTCCAACAGGGTGGCGATGTCGGGAATGAGCAGTTCTTC. This codes for CASSVQQGGDVGNEQFF.

The chain links TRBV7-2 to TRBJ2-7, with no clear D. The CDR3 has 14 residues. V was shortened by 1 base and J by 3 bases, with 10 bases between the two germline ends. The germline V gene has CDR1 SGHTA and CDR2 FQGNSA. The CDR3 DNA sequence: TGTGCCAGCAGCTTAGGCTTACTCAACTACGAGCAGTACTTC. This sequence encodes CASSLGLLNYEQYF.

The chain couples TRBV20-1 to TRBJ2-7; D is ambiguous. CDR3 length: 11 residues. V dropped 2 bases and J dropped 3 bases, with 5 bases sitting between them. Germline CDR1 is DFQATT and CDR2 is SNEGSKA (reference sequence). This chain's CDR3 is CSARHNYEQYF. The CDR3 DNA is TGCAGTGCTAGACATAACTACGAGCAGTACTTC.

The rearrangement uses TRBV6-6 and TRBJ2-7; D is undetermined. Germline-derived CDR1 and CDR2 are MNHNY and SVGAGI (reference sequence). Deletions cut 5 bases from V and 2 bases from J, with 13 bases between. This CDR3 has 14 residues. CDR3 region: CASSPAGRTYEQYF. Here the CDR3 DNA reads TGTGCCAGCAGTCCGGCAGGACGGACCTACGAGCAGTACTTC.

The rearrangement uses TRBV28 and TRBJ2-7; the D is unclear. The CDR3 extends over 15 amino acids. Trimming took 4 bases from V and 0 from J, leaving 13 bases between them. The germline gives CDR1 MDHEN, CDR2 SYDVKM. The CDR3 loop reads CASSSDRRSSYEQYF. The DNA of the CDR3 is TGTGCCAGCAGTTCGGACCGCAGAAGCTCCTACGAGCAGTACTTC.

This chain links TRBV6-5 with TRBJ2-1; 8 nucleotides match TRBD2. The CDR3 consists of 14 residues. J lost 9 bases, V lost 4 bases, and 8 bases had no gene match. Germline V gene sequence: CDR1 MNHEY, CDR2 SVGAGI. The CDR3, as DNA: TGTGCCAGCAGTTTACTCGGGAGGGGGGGTGAGCAGTTCTTC. Its translation: CASSLLGRGGEQFF.

V gene TRBV18 combines with J gene TRBJ2-5; 12 bases match TRBD2. Germline V gene sequence: CDR1 KGHSH, CDR2 LQKENI. The CDR3 sequence is 17 residues long. Trimming removed 3 bases from V and 1 base from J; junction bases left unmatched: 6. The CDR3 here is CASSPLRTSGTQETQYF. CDR3 nucleotide sequence: TGTGCCAGCTCACCCCTTCGGACTAGCGGGACCCAAGAGACCCAGTACTTC.

Note on this clone: Distinct nucleotide sequences in the sample also encode this CDR3. The chain has TRBV4-3 and TRBJ2-2, with D unclear. V dropped 1 base and J dropped 1 base, with 7 bases sitting between them. The CDR3 sequence is 15 residues long. Germline V gene data show CDR1 as LGHNA and CDR2 as YSLEER. The CDR3 here is CASSQVPRNTGELFF. CDR3 sequence (DNA): TGCGCCAGCAGCCAAGTCCCACGGAACACCGGGGAGCTGTTTTTT.

This clone was detected only a few times. The chain links TRBV6-4 to TRBJ1-5; D gene unclear. CDR1 and CDR2 from the germline V gene are MRHNA and SNTAGT. This CDR3 comprises 16 residues. V lost 5 bases and J 0 bases, leaving 14 bases between the germline ends. In DNA form, the CDR3 reads TGTGCCAGCAGTCGGATGTGGGGTTATAGCAATCAGCCCCAGCATTTT. Translated: CASSRMWGYSNQPQHF.

The rearrangement joins TRBV7-2 to TRBJ2-7; 7 bases agree with TRBD2. The CDR3 is 14 amino acids. Trimming cost V 5 bases and J 3 bases; bases outside gene matches: 7. Per the germline V gene, CDR1 is SGHTA and CDR2 is FQGNSA. The CDR3 protein is CASSTGDYNYEQYF. The CDR3 DNA reads as TGTGCCAGCAGCACCGGGGACTACAACTACGAGCAGTACTTC.

This clone was observed a few times. The chain joins TRBV28 to TRBJ1-5, with 7 bases fitting TRBD1. Germline CDR1 and CDR2: MDHEN and SYDVKM. V dropped 6 bases and J dropped 0; count of bases not matched to a gene: 5. CDR3 length equals 15 residues. CDR3 in amino acids: CASSQTGNSNQPQHF. The CDR3 nucleotides are TGTGCCAGCAGCCAGACAGGGAATAGCAATCAGCCCCAGCATTTT.

This sequence joins TRBV19 and TRBJ1-5; D uncertain. Trimming took off 1 base at V and 2 bases at J, with 18 bases between the two ends. The CDR3 sequence is 18 residues long. CDR1 and CDR2 (germline): LNHDA, SQIVND (reference sequence). This CDR3 reads CASSIGRGMGSGNQPQHF. For the CDR3, the DNA is TGTGCCAGTAGTATAGGGCGGGGAATGGGGTCGGGCAATCAGCCCCAGCATTTT.

The chain joins TRBV27 to TRBJ2-5, with D possibly matching TRBD1 (6 bases). This CDR3 is 15 amino acids long. Germline V gene lookup returns CDR1 MNHEY and CDR2 SMNVEV (reference sequence). Trimming took 4 bases from V and 2 from J, leaving 14 bases between them. CDR3 bases: TGTGCCAGCAGTTCTCACGGTCAGGGGCAAGAGACCCAGTACTTC. It specifies CASSSHGQGQETQYF.

The chain is built from TRBV7-2 and TRBJ2-5; the D gene is possibly TRBD2 (5 bases). Germline V CDR1 and CDR2: SGHTA, FQGNSA. Trimming removed 1 base from V and 1 base from J, with 10 bases in between. This CDR3 has 15 amino acids. CDR3: CASSLGASLQETQYF. CDR3 DNA: TGTGCCAGCAGCTTAGGTGCTAGCCTCCAAGAGACCCAGTACTTC.

The chain recombines TRBV6-1 with TRBJ1-2; D gene uncertain. Germline CDR1 reads MNHNS; CDR2 reads SASEGT. Trimming removed 6 bases from V and 2 bases from J, with 10 bases in between. This CDR3 is built from 13 residues. The CDR3 here is CASSLGWNYGYTF. The CDR3 region has the DNA TGTGCCAGCAGCCTGGGCTGGAACTATGGCTACACCTTC.

The rearrangement links TRBV10-3 to TRBJ2-3; 12 bases are a match to TRBD2. CDR3 size: 16 residues. Looked up from germline, CDR1 is ENHRY and CDR2 is SYGVKD. The trim removed 2 bases at V and 4 bases at J, leaving 4 bases unmatched. CDR3: CAISEGLAGGPDTQYF. The CDR3 DNA follows: TGTGCCATCAGTGAGGGGCTAGCGGGAGGGCCAGATACGCAGTATTTT.

V usage is TRBV5-1 and J usage is TRBJ2-2, with 9 positions matching TRBD1. V trimming: 3 bases; J trimming: 13 bases; junction bases outside the gene matches: 7. CDR1 and CDR2 from the germline V gene are SGHRS and YFSETQ. There are 13 residues in the CDR3. In DNA, the CDR3 is TGCGCCAGCAGCTGGGAACAGGGGGCTAGGCTGTTTTTT. This gives the protein CASSWEQGARLFF.